This T cell receptor beta chain appears in the sequencing data of a study of cytomegalovirus exposure and HLA in healthy donors. Study observations and caveats: Per a prior analysis, the majority of TCR beta V segments were productive roughly 90% or roughly 30% of the time.

Researchers ran the PCR with 60 Vbeta and 13 Jbeta primers. TCRdb's copy holds only in-frame clones and misses some; the assay was immunoSEQ multiplex PCR. The sample lists approximately 270,000 clones; under 90% were seen once. A word on this clone: Its antigen is undetermined.

This sequence was found in a girl aged 2 to 9 in good health and CMV-seronegative. Sequencing was done on a sample of PBMCs.

The CDR3, as DNA: TGTGCCAGCAGTTTCCGGGACAGGGAAAATTCACCCCTCCACTTT. This gives the protein CASSFRDRENSPLHF. This chain uses TRBV27 with TRBJ1-6, with 9 bases fitting TRBD1. CDR1 and CDR2 (germline): MNHEY, SMNVEV (reference sequence). CDR3 size: 15 residues. Losses at the gene ends were 3 bases for V and 7 bases for J; bases not matched to a gene: 4.